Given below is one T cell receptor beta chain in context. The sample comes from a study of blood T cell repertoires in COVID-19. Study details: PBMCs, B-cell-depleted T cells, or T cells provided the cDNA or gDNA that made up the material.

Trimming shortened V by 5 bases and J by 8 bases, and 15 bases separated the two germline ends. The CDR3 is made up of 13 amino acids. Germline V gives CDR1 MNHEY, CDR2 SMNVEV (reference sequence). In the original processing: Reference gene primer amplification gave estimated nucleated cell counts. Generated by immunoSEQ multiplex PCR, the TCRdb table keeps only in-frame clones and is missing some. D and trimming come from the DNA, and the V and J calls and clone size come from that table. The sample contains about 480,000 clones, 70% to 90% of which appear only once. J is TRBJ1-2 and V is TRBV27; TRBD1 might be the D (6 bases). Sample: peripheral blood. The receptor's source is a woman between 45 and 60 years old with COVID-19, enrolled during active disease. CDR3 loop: CASSRTGLEGYTF. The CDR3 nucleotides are TGTGCCAGCAGTCGAACAGGGTTGGAGGGCTACACCTTC.